This TCR beta chain appears in the sequencing data of a study of human T cells and chemical hapten exposure. For the study at large: 2% DPC applied to a 2 cm by 2 cm arm area sensitized donors. Across the whole study, which lasted roughly five months, patients were given diphenylcyclopropenone on the scalp once a week.

Concerning this clonotype: The antigen is not known.

TCRdb itself ran the RACE reads through MiXCR, one entry per CDR3 protein. This sample yields about 120,000 distinct CDR3 sequences, of which roughly an eighth are seen a single time; over 0.85% belongs to the top ten. The sample's time point: patch test 1, 2 weeks after DPC sensitization. As to treatment: therapeutic diphenylcyclopropenone sensitization with weekly scalp DPC. Findings of the study overall: Those TCRs sitting above 1 in 1000 frequency stayed the same with DPC sensitization. Patch test score showed a positive correlation with PT1 expanded TCR counts.

Germline CDR1 SQVTM, CDR2 ANQGSEA. V lost 6 bases and J lost 1, with 9 bases in between. The CDR3 loop spans 12 amino acids. The chain recombines TRBV29-1 with TRBJ1-1; D is uncertain. Sequenced material: whole blood, taken in connection with sensitization to the hapten diphenylcyclopropenone (DPC). The source of this sequence is a man aged 18 to 30 with alopecia areata. Some clones in this sample may be carry-over from other donors' samples. Here the CDR3 reads CSVRAGNTEAFF. For the CDR3, the DNA is TGCAGCGTCCGAGCAGGGAACACTGAAGCTTTCTTT.